This T cell receptor beta chain appears in the sequencing data of a study of Ad26.COV2.S vaccination and SARS-CoV-2 variants. Study-level results: Total T cell responses may have been underestimated by the TCR breadth and depth analyses. Spike-specific TCR breadth in vaccine recipients exceeded that seen in placebo recipients.

The table came from immunoSEQ multiplex PCR; TCRdb's copy has only in-frame clones and leaves some out. The sample lists some 460,000 clones; 89% were seen once. On this clone itself: What it recognizes is unknown.

The treatment is: around 19 received Ad26.COV2.S at low or high dose, single or two shots; five or six received placebo; per-sample allocation not given. Collection of the samples took place on day 63 after the first injection of vaccine or placebo. The CDR3 has 13 amino acids. Trimming at V came to 9 bases and at J to 4 bases, leaving 4 bases not matched to a gene. Germline CDR1 and CDR2: MGHRA and YSYEKL. This sample comprised peripheral blood, obtained in a trial of Ad26.COV2.S vaccine versus placebo. The TCR sequence derives from a person between 18 and 60 years old who received the Ad26.COV2.S COVID-19 vaccine or a placebo. The chain joins TRBV4-1 to TRBJ2-3; 10 nucleotides agree with TRBD1. The CDR3 sequence: CASKGQGADTQYF. DNA of the CDR3: TGCGCCAGTAAAGGACAGGGGGCAGATACGCAGTATTTT.